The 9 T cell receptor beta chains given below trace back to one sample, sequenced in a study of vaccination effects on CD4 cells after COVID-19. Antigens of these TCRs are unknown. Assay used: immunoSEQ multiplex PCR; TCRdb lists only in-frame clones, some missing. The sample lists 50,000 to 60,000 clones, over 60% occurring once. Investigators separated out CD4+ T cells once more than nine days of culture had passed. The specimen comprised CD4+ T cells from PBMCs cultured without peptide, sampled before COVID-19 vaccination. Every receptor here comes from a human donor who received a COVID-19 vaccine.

The CDR3 sequence is CASSLAGGSEQFF. Written as DNA, the CDR3 is TGTGCCAGCAGCCTGGCAGGGGGGAGTGAGCAGTTCTTC. The chain employs TRBV7-9 and TRBJ2-1; TRBD1 might be the D (7 bases). The CDR3 contains 13 residues. The germline V gene encodes CDR1 SEHNR and CDR2 FQNEAQ (reference sequence). Deletions cut 5 bases from V and 9 bases from J, with 14 bases between.

CDR3 loop: CASSLAQVTGELFF. The DNA of the CDR3 is TGTGCCAGCAGCTTAGCCCAGGTCACCGGGGAGCTGTTTTTT. V is TRBV7-9 and J is TRBJ2-2; D unclear. V was pared by 0 bases and J by 4 bases, with 6 bases between. Germline lookup yields CDR1 SEHNR and CDR2 FQNEAQ (reference sequence). The CDR3 spans 14 residues.

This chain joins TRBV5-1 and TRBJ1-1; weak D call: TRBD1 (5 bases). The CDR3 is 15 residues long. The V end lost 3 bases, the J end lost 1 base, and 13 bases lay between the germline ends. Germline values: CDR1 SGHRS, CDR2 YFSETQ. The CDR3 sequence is CASSWSGGGNTEAFF. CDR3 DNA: TGCGCCAGCAGCTGGTCCGGGGGAGGGAACACTGAAGCTTTCTTT. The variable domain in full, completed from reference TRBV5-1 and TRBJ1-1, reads KAGVTQTPRYLIKTRGQQVTLSCSPISGHRSVSWYQQTPGQGLQFLFEYFSETQRNKGNFPGRFSGRQFSNSRSEMNVSTLELGDSALYLCASSWSGGGNTEAFFGQGTRLTVV.

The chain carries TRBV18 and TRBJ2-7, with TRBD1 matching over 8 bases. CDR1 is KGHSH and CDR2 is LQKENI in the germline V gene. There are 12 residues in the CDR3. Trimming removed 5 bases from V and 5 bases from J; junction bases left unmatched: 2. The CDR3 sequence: CASSGQGDEQYV. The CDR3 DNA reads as TGTGCCAGCTCAGGACAGGGTGACGAGCAGTACGTC.

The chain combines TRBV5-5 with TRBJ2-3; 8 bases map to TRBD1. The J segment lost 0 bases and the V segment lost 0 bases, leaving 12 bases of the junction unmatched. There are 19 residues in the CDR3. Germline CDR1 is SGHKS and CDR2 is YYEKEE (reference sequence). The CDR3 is CASSLAGGRGYPSTDTQYF. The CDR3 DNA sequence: TGTGCCAGCAGCTTGGCAGGGGGCAGGGGCTATCCAAGCACAGATACGCAGTATTTT.

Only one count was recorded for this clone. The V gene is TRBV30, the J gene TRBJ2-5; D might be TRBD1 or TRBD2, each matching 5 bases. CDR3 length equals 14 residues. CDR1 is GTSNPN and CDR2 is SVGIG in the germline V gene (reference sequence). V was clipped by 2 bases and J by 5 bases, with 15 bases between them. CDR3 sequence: CAWSKPGPPETQYF. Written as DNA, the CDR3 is TGTGCCTGGAGTAAACCGGGACCCCCGGAGACCCAGTACTTC.

The CDR3 DNA sequence: TGTGCCAGCTCACCGACGAGGGGCGCCTATAATTCACCCCTCCACTTT. Translation: CASSPTRGAYNSPLHF. The chain employs TRBV18 and TRBJ1-6; D might be TRBD1 (5 bases). Per the germline V gene, CDR1 is KGHSH and CDR2 is LQKENI. Trimming shortened V by 3 bases and J by 2 bases, and 11 bases separated the two germline ends. The CDR3 runs 16 residues. Full variable domain (remainder filled in from reference TRBV18 and TRBJ1-6): NAGVMQNPRHLVRRRGQEARLRCSPMKGHSHVYWYRQLPEEGLKFMVYLQKENIIDESGMPKERFSAEFPKEGPSILRIQQVVRGDSAAYFCASSPTRGAYNSPLHFGNGTRLTVT.

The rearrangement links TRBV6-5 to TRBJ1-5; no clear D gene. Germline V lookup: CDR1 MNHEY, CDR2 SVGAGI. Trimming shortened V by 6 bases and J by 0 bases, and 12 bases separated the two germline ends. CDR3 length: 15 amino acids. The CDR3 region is CASSVTQYSNQPQHF. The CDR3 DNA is TGTGCCAGCAGCGTGACACAATATAGCAATCAGCCCCAGCATTTT.

Written as DNA, the CDR3 is TGTGCCAGTAGCCGGACAGCGTCGAGCATGAACACTGAAGCTTTCTTT. Protein sequence: CASSRTASSMNTEAFF. The chain has TRBV19 and TRBJ1-1; TRBD1 might be the D (6 bases). V lost 6 bases and J 0 bases, leaving 17 bases between the germline ends. This CDR3 is built from 16 residues. CDR1 is LNHDA and CDR2 is SQIVND in the germline V gene (reference sequence).